This T cell receptor beta chain was profiled in a study of shared clonotypes between healthy human individuals (dated by TCRdb to the early 2020s). Some background on the complete study: The cohort comprised a couple of women and a few men aged 18 to 49 years. Per donor, three plates each were used for CD4 naive and CD4 memory, two for CD8 naive, and one for CD8 memory. To estimate repertoire size and how much clonotype sharing occurs between individuals, the study deeply sequenced the blood TCR repertoires of 5 or 6 healthy adults. Libraries were prepared and TCR repertoires were sequenced by different laboratories using diverse techniques, in order to increase sequencing depth and limit assay-specific biases. Per donor, leukapheresis produced somewhere between about 0.94 and 9 billion PBMCs.

Turning to this clone: Its recognized antigen is unknown. One base away there is no much larger clone; base qualities are not given.

The donors were healthy, HIV-negative adults who had no recently reported acute infections or vaccinations. All donors were Caucasian adults living in Nashville, Tennessee, USA. CD4+ T cells were enriched by magnetic negative selection; naive cells were then positively selected on CD45RA, and the negative fraction formed the memory subset. Blood was collected by leukapheresis, and PBMCs were isolated by Ficoll-Histopaque density gradient centrifugation and then cryopreserved in liquid nitrogen vapor phase. Analytical flow cytometry was used to check the purity and quantity of every magnetically sorted T cell population. From each sorted fraction, genomic DNA was isolated and quantified by UV absorbance on a Nanodrop 2000c. Using the deep immunoSEQ assay, multiplex PCR amplified TCR CDR3 regions from genomic DNA. Genomic DNA extracted from each cell subset was distributed evenly over all wells of several immunoSEQ 96-well plates, and each plate served as one replicate. For sorted subsets, around 0.2 ug of genomic DNA, equivalent to some 30,000 T cell genomes, went into each replicate PCR. Purified libraries were measured with a Qubit 3.0 fluorometer, size-checked on a Bioanalyzer 2100, and measured again with the KAPA Library Quantification kit. Every immunoSEQ 96-well plate was sequenced on a separate single-read 150-cycle Illumina NextSeq 550 flow cell. As for the authors' bioinformatics: Because the immunoSEQ output included only junctional sequences and no quality scores, the filtering could not be the same as the filtering used for full-length reads. To assign V/J genes and CDR3, sequences were annotated against IMGT germline references using PyIR, a Python wrapper for IgBLAST v1.9. Reads with weak V/J assignments (E-value above 1e-6), missing CDR3, stop codons, out-of-frame junctions, or ambiguous translated residues were removed. A V3J clonotype was defined by an identical inferred V gene, J gene, and CDR3 amino acid sequence. Percentage overlap between repertoires was computed as shared unique clonotypes divided by the size of the smaller repertoire. Richness of each repertoire was evaluated using RTK rarefaction, the Chao1 estimator, and Recon v2.1 estimates of unobserved clonotypes. OLGA was used to compute generation probabilities for all TCRbeta clonotypes that the gDNA method yielded from a handful of donors. TCRdb mirrors the immuneACCESS table, restricted to in-frame sequences. Some clones are absent from its copies; in checked studies, under half trace to an unresolved V gene, and the reason for the others is unknown. That table furnishes V, J and clone size, whereas the DNA furnished D and trimming. The sample table holds 900,000 to 1,200,000 clones, of which 70% to 80% were seen once. Of the sample, roughly 0.61% is held by the ten largest clones.

The study at large found these results: When four donors were compared, the shared fraction of clonotypes was around 5.1% for naive CD4, around 3.6% for naive CD8, about 2.4% for memory CD4, and 0.35% to 0.5% for memory CD8. Sampling was restricted to blood, and TCR repertoires in tissues likely differ from the TCR repertoires found in blood. Incomplete sequencing was indicated by rarefaction of sorted-subset datasets, despite the large sequencing depth. Naive subsets generally had larger estimated clonotype richness than memory subsets did. The small number of donors limited the genetic and exposure-history diversity represented. Clonotypes shared by all four sorted-subset donors showed higher generation probabilities than non-shared clonotypes. Based on pairwise subsampling, the degree of clonotype sharing among donors was expected to be affected by sequencing depth.

CDR1 MDHEN and CDR2 SYDVKM were looked up in the germline V gene. V loses 6 bases, J loses 6 bases, and the germline ends lie 22 bases apart. CDR3 length: 16 amino acids, cysteine to phenylalanine. Only the CDR3 portion is preserved as DNA: 48 bases, with reading frame beginning at the first base. The sequence was obtained from a man younger than 35 in good health. Some clones in this sample may be carry-over from other donors' samples. Recombination connected TRBV28 to TRBJ2-3; the D gene is not confidently resolved. Material: memory CD4+ T cells from PBMCs. The cell subset or site label, read with the paper, signifies: CD45RA-negative fraction. CDR3 sequence: CASRTSGPHNKDTQYF. The nucleotide sequence reads TGTGCCAGCAGAACCTCCGGACCCCACAATAAGGATACGCAGTATTTT.